This section outlines one TCR beta chain sequence together with its context. Antigen specificity is unknown. Three nested ARM-PCR rounds with V-beta and C-beta primers built TCRB libraries. A C-beta primer primed TCRB cDNA from around 0.53 ug RNA. These TCRB libraries lack any described unique molecular identifiers. Using its own MiXCR run on the multiplex PCR reads, TCRdb lists one record per CDR3 protein. The sample lists 12,000 to 15,000 distinct CDR3 sequences; 73% were seen once. This record comes from a study of tumor-infiltrating lymphocytes in glioblastoma multiforme. Study-wide results and caveats: RNA-based TCR sequencing may distort clone frequencies, since cells carry unequal TCR transcript numbers. Only one glioblastoma patient had TCR and mutation analysis.

V dropped 2 bases and J dropped 4; count of bases not matched to a gene: 6. This CDR3 has 15 residues. Germline CDR1 reads SGHRS; CDR2 reads YFSETQ. The chain uses TRBV5-1 and TRBJ2-3; 8 bases agree with TRBD1. The sequencing input was brain tumor tissue. The TCR sequence derives from a male donor with glioblastoma. This CDR3 reads CASSLVAGGADTQYF. The CDR3 DNA reads as TGCGCCAGCAGCTTAGTGGCAGGGGGCGCAGATACGCAGTATTTT.